One TCR beta chain is described in this entry. Its antigen is currently not known. No much larger clone exists at a distance of one base, and base qualities are not known. The data were taken from a study of cytomegalovirus exposure and HLA in healthy donors (dated by TCRdb to the late 2010s). About the study as a whole: An earlier analysis of about 560 of the donors reported approximately 260 Gb of sequence data and around 120 million unique TCR beta sequences obtained from around 170 million T cells. Approximately 310 gigabases of sequencing data and approximately 84 million unique TCR sequences were included in an early release covering several hundred HLA-typed donors. Of the approximately 370 genotyped donors, 75% to 85% were placed in the genetic ancestry cluster associated with self-reported Caucasian donors. The study aimed to test whether cataloging public T cell receptors could reveal signatures of past pathogen exposure. The T cell repertoires of 700 or so subjects were profiled by immunosequencing and related to cytomegalovirus serostatus. In addition to the first cohort of approximately 650 subjects, a separate validation cohort of approximately 130 different subjects was used. High-throughput TCR immunosequencing, statistical association of individual TCRs with disease status, and machine learning were combined to predict cytomegalovirus infection status. In a later analysis, previously published TCR beta repertoires from roughly 710 donors were re-analyzed and high-resolution HLA genotyping was added so that TCR occurrence patterns could be studied. Rather than using new phenotypic data, the later analysis identified candidate immune exposures from TCR beta sequences and from how often those sequences occurred across donors. An earlier analysis of a few hundred of the donors applied high-throughput TCR beta sequencing to assess whether each TCR beta V gene segment acted as functional or pseudogenic. Donor age, sex, ethnicity and CMV serostatus were compiled together with the repertoire data. A later genetic analysis took genome-wide SNP genotypes for about 55% of the 666 donors and used that subset as a discovery cohort. Every repertoire in the discovery cohort had been generated on one and the same sequencing platform. HLA typing included class I and class II loci at four-digit resolution. Typing coverage differed by locus: A, B, C, DRB1 and DQB1 were typed in roughly 620-630 donors, DQA1 in 522, DPA1 in 600 to 610, and DPB1 in just under 490. About five DR-DQ haplotypes were handled as single units for association and clustering, since linkage in the cohort was strong. On average, roughly 200,000 unique TCR beta nucleotide sequences were sequenced per donor among 398 genotyped donors of the cohort, with roughly 18% of those sequences being non-productive. What the research found in general, with its limitations: Cytomegalovirus status was reported to be diagnosed by the classifier with high specificity and sensitivity in both the original and validation cohorts. Across donors, most TCR sequences were observed very rarely, whereas some public TCRs were present in many individuals. Because counts were too low, approximately 15 rarely observed V segments, including chromosome 9 orphons, were excluded from the earlier analysis of under 650 of the donors. In a later genetic analysis, a missense DCLRE1C variant was associated with V-gene and J-gene trimming of TCR beta chains, and the association was replicated in an independent cohort. Most CMV-associated TCR beta chains appeared to be HLA-restricted in a later analysis, and the HLA associations seemed to be driven largely by CMV exposure. A further reported finding was that TCR beta sequences accurately predicted the HLA-A and HLA-B alleles for most subjects in the first cohort. In vitro tests confirmed that three of the cytomegalovirus-associated TCR beta chains recognize cytomegalovirus antigens. Because some donors lacked HLA typing at each locus, the association tests relied only on the typed subset. The study listed around 160 TCR beta chains as associated with cytomegalovirus. In a later analysis, some 18,000 TCR beta sequences were associated with specific HLA alleles at a false discovery rate of 0.05. According to a later analysis, TCR association rates differed among HLA loci, with DRB1 alleles showing the most associated TCRs and HLA-C alleles showing the fewest. For the cohort, immune exposure information was limited to CMV serostatus. When HLA alleles, especially DR and DQ, strongly co-occurred, TCR associations were difficult to assign to individual alleles. A later analysis found that HLA-associated TCR beta chains were more clonally expanded and had lower generation probabilities than equally common non-associated chains. Only TCR beta chains were sequenced in this cohort, and the absence of alpha or paired-chain data limited detectable features. Presence/absence analyses assumed roughly uniform sequencing depth across donors, an assumption that may not hold. It was suggested by the authors that the approach could potentially be generalized to other disease states and immunological phenotypes. In a later genetic analysis, fewer N-insertions in productive TCRs were reported among donors in an Asian-associated ancestry cluster than the roughly 700-donor mean. Linkage disequilibrium might explain the correlated functional status among segregating V segments, but an unknown experimental factor could not be excluded. The sequencing pipeline was judged likely to have produced a cluster of highly shared sequence variants as a technical artifact. In an earlier analysis of 587 of the donors, most TCR beta V segments appeared in productive rearrangements about 90% or about 30% of the time, broadly matching IMGT annotations. A later analysis reported that several top co-occurrence clusters appeared linked to parvovirus B19, influenza, CMV and Epstein-Barr virus.

In total, around 600 healthy bone marrow donors made up the cohort. All cohort members were sampled while nominally healthy, although unrecorded immune exposures were likely present. The donor tested CMV seropositive and was one of the 289 seropositive cohort members. Each donor provided a peripheral blood sample, and peripheral blood mononuclear cells were used for TCR beta sequencing. Genomic DNA was extracted from the blood cell samples with the Qiagen DNeasy Blood Extraction Kit. The method was the immunoSEQ multiplex PCR assay. The multiplex PCR relied on a mix of 60 forward primers for TCR Vbeta segments and 13 reverse primers for TCR Jbeta segments. Amplification of the CDR3 region of rearranged TCR beta genes was performed with a multiplex PCR assay on genomic DNA. The Illumina HiSeq System was used to sequence the amplified TCR beta libraries as 87-base-pair reads. On the authors' methods: A later analysis counted some 80 million unique TCR beta chains across the 500 to 850 repertoires, and around 9.9 million of these chains were shared by at least two donors. Raw reads were error-corrected and collapsed into unique sequences by a nearest-neighbor algorithm in which closely related sequences were merged to remove PCR and sequencing errors. CDR3 sequences were aligned to IMGT reference sequences to assign V, D and J gene segments. For a sequence to be retained, a match of at least six nucleotides to both a V gene segment and a J gene segment was required. Rearrangements were classified as productive when the CDR3 lacked stop codons and remained in frame with V and J, and all other rearrangements were classified as non-productive. Following IMGT convention, CDR3 was defined as the stretch from the second conserved V-encoded cysteine to the conserved J-encoded phenylalanine. In an earlier analysis of some 550 of the donors, sequences lacking an unambiguous match to a single V gene segment were excluded. In an earlier analysis of 587 of the donors, V segments were called functional above 56.7% productive rearrangements and were called segregating when the between-donor standard deviation exceeded 5%. A statistical classification framework was built to diagnose cytomegalovirus status from the catalog of TCR beta chain sequences. V and J gene assignment, in a later analysis, came from comparing TCR nucleotide sequences with IMGT/GENE-DB human TR gene sequences. The TCRdist pipeline was used in a later analysis to assign CDR3 sequences and most-parsimonious VDJ recombination scenarios. A later analysis defined each TCR beta chain by its CDR3 amino acid sequence plus V-gene family, and excluded reads lacking a unique V-gene family. A later analysis removed 500 to 600 highly shared, low-generation-probability nucleotide sequences to deal with suspected cross-contamination and a sequencing artifact. In a later analysis, a clonal expansion index for each public chain was calculated from normalized within-repertoire ranks of inferred template counts. Generation probabilities in a later analysis came from a VDJ recombination model fitted to out-of-frame rearrangements, and those results were checked against IGoR. Hypergeometric tests were used in a later analysis to score TCR-TCR, TCR-HLA and TCR-CMV co-occurrence, with a repertoire-size bias correction applied to the TCR pairs. A later analysis estimated false discovery rates by permuting HLA or CMV assignments 20 times. In a later analysis, co-occurring TCRs were grouped using DBSCAN, with TCRdist sequence similarity added in when clustering inside HLA-allele-positive subsets. For co-occurrence clustering, repertoires with fewer than 30,000 or more than 120,000 public chains were excluded, along with roughly 5 repertoires with anomalous nucleotide sharing. TCRdb stores this immuneACCESS table with in-frame sequences only. Part of the clones is absent; in the studies checked, under half of the shortfall reflects unresolved V genes, and no reason is known for the rest. That table supplies the V and J calls and clone size; D and trimming were determined from the DNA. This sample holds around 160,000 clones; approximately 78% were observed only once. About 2.9% of the sample belongs to the ten largest clones.

Sequenced material: PBMCs. This sequence originates from a man between 35 and 55 years old in good health and CMV-seropositive.

The CDR3 has the sequence CASSPGTGGGEAFF. The DNA reads TGTGCCAGCTCACCCGGGACAGGGGGCGGTGAAGCTTTCTTT. This chain joins TRBV18 to TRBJ1-1; 12 middle bases align to TRBD1. The CDR3 numbers 14 residues from cysteine through phenylalanine. The CDR3 DNA has 42 bases and is translated from base 1. The CDR1 and CDR2 encoded by the germline V gene are KGHSH and LQKENI. V loses 3 bases at its end and J loses 7 bases; junction bases beyond the gene matches: 3.